This T cell receptor beta chain came from a study of identical twins. General study points: It was out-of-frame TCR alpha sharing in monozygotic twins that models underestimated.

TCRdb called the 5' RACE reads again in MiXCR, with one record for every CDR3 protein. The sample has hundreds of thousands of distinct CDR3 sequences, less than 25% seen once. This clonotype was counted a few times. Antigen unknown. A further study also used this sample, focusing on T cells expressing NK-cell markers.

Sequencing was done on a sample of PBMCs. The clonotype was recovered from a woman aged 18-29 years in good health.

The CDR3 sequence is CASSLVPDRKFHEQYF. For the CDR3, the DNA is TGCGCCAGCAGCTTGGTTCCGGACAGGAAGTTCCACGAGCAGTACTTC. This sequence joins TRBV5-1 and TRBJ2-7, with 7 bases aligning to TRBD1. CDR3 size: 16 residues. With 0 bases clipped from V and 5 bases from J, the junction kept 11 bases outside the gene matches. Per the germline V gene, CDR1 is SGHRS and CDR2 is YFSETQ. Complete variable domain (other parts from reference TRBV5-1 and TRBJ2-7): KAGVTQTPRYLIKTRGQQVTLSCSPISGHRSVSWYQQTPGQGLQFLFEYFSETQRNKGNFPGRFSGRQFSNSRSEMNVSTLELGDSALYLCASSLVPDRKFHEQYFGPGTRLTVT.